This TCR beta chain is from a study of Tregs in tolerant kidney transplant recipients. V was pared by 1 base and J by 6 bases, with 7 bases of the junction left unmatched. The CDR3 runs to 15 residues. Germline CDR1 is SGHNT and CDR2 is YYREEE (reference sequence). This table comes from immunoSEQ multiplex PCR, and its TCRdb copy is limited to in-frame clones, with some not included. The profile covers some 66,000 clones, with more than 90% appearing a single time and 9.5% to 13% taken by the ten largest. For this clone: Its specificity is unknown.

Regarding the study as a whole: No direct test of biological reproducibility was done here. Antigen-driven expansion was suggested because donor-specific Tregs expanded more than all Tregs in tolerant patients.

Unstimulated regulatory T cells (CD4+CD25+CD127-), CD4+CD25- non-regulatory cells, CD4 and CD8 cells were FACS-sorted from thawed PBMCs. The TCR comes from a human donor who received a combined kidney and bone marrow transplant. The chain recombines TRBV5-4 with TRBJ2-5, with TRBD1 identical over 9 bases. The source material was CD8+ T cells from blood, sampled before the transplant. In DNA, the CDR3 is TGTGCCAGCAGCTTGTTCTACAGGGGGCAGAAGACCCAGTACTTC. The encoded protein is CASSLFYRGQKTQYF.